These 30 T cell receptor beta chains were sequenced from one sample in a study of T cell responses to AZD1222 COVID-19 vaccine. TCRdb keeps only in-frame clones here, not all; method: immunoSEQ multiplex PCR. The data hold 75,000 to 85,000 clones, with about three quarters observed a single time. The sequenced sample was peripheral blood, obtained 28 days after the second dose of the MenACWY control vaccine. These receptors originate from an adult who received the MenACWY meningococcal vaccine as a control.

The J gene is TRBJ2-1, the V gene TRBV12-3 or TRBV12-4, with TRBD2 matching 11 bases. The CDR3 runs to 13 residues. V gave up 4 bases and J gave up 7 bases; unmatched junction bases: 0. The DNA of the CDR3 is TGTGCCAGCAGTTCTAGCGGGAGGAATGAGCAGTTCTTC. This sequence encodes CASSSSGRNEQFF.

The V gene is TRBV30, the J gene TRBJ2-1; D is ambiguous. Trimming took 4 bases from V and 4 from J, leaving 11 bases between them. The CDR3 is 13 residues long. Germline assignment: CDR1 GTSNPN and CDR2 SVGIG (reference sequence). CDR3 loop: CAWNNSPYNEQFF. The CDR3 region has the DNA TGTGCCTGGAACAACAGCCCTTACAATGAGCAGTTCTTC.

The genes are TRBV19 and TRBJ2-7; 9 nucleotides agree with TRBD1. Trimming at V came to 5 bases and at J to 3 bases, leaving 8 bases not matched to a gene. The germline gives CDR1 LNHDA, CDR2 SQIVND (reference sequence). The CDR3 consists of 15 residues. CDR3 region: CASSLDRGYYYEQYF. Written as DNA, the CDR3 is TGTGCCAGTAGTTTGGACAGGGGATATTACTACGAGCAGTACTTC.

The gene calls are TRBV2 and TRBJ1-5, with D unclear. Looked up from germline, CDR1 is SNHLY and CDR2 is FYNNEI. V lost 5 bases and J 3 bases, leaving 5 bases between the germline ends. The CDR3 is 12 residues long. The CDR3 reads CASSTNNQPQHF. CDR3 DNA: TGTGCCAGCAGTACAAACAATCAGCCCCAGCATTTT.

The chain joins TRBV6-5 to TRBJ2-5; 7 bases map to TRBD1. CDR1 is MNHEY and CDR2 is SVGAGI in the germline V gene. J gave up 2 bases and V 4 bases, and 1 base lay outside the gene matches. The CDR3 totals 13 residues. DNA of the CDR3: TGTGCCAGCAGTTTGGGACAGCAAGAGACCCAGTACTTC. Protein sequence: CASSLGQQETQYF.

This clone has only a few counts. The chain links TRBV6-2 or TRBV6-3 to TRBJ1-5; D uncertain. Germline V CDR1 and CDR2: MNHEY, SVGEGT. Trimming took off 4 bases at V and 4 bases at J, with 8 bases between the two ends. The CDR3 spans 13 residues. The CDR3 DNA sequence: TGTGCCAGCAGTTTGCAAGGAAATCAGCCCCAGCATTTT. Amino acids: CASSLQGNQPQHF.

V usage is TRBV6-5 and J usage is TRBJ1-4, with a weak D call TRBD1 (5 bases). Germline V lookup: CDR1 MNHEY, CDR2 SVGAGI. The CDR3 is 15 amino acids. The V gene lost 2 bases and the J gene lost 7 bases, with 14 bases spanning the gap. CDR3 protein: CASSYRDVASEKLFF. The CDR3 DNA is TGTGCCAGCAGTTACAGGGACGTAGCAAGTGAAAAACTGTTTTTT.

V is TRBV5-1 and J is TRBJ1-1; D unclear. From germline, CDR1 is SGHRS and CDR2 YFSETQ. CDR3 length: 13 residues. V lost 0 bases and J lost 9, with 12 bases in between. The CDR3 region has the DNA TGCGCCAGCAGCTTGGTGGGCAGATCTAAAGCTTTCTTT. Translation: CASSLVGRSKAFF. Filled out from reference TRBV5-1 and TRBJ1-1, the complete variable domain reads KAGVTQTPRYLIKTRGQQVTLSCSPISGHRSVSWYQQTPGQGLQFLFEYFSETQRNKGNFPGRFSGRQFSNSRSEMNVSTLELGDSALYLCASSLVGRSKAFFGQGTRLTVV.

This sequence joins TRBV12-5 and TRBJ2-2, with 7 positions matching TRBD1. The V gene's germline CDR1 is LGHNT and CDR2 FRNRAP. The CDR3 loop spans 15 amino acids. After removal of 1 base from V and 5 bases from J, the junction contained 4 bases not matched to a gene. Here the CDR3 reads CASGLGQGGTGELFF. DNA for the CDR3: TGTGCTAGTGGTTTGGGACAGGGTGGAACCGGGGAGCTGTTTTTT.

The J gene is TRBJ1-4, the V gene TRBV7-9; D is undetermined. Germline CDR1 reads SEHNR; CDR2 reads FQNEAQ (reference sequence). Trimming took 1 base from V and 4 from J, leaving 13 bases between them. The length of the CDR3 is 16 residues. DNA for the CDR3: TGTGCCAGCAGCTTAGGGCCCCAGGCGATTAATGAAAAACTGTTTTTT. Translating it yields CASSLGPQAINEKLFF.

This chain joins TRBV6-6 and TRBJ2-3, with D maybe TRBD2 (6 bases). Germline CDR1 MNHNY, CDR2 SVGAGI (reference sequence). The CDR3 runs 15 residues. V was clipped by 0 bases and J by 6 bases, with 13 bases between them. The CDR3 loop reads CASSYSPGVGDTQYF. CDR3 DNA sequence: TGTGCCAGCAGTTACTCTCCGGGGGTGGGCGATACGCAGTATTTT.

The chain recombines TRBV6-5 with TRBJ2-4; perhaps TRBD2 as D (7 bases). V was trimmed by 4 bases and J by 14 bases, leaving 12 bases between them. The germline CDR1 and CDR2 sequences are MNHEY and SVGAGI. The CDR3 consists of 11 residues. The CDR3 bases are TGTGCCAGCAGTTTCGGGGGGCTTGAGTACTTC. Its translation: CASSFGGLEYF.

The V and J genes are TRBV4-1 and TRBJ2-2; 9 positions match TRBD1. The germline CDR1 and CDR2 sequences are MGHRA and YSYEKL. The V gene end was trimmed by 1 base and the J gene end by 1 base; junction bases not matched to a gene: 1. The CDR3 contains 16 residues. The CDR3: CASSQVTGGNTGELFF. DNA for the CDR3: TGCGCCAGCAGCCAAGTGACAGGGGGGAACACCGGGGAGCTGTTTTTT.

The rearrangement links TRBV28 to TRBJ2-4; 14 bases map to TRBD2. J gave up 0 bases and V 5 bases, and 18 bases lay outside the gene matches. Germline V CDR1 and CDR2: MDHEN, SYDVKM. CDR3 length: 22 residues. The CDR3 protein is CASSLTISGLAGVWGAKNIQYF. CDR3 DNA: TGTGCCAGCAGTCTAACAATCTCGGGACTAGCGGGAGTTTGGGGAGCCAAAAACATTCAGTACTTC.

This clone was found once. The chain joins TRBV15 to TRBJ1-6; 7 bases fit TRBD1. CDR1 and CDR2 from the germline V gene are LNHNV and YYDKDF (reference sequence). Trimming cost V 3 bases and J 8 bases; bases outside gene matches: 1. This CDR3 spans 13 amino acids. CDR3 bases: TGTGCCACCAGCAGTCAGGGGGATTCACCCCTCCACTTT. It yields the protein CATSSQGDSPLHF.

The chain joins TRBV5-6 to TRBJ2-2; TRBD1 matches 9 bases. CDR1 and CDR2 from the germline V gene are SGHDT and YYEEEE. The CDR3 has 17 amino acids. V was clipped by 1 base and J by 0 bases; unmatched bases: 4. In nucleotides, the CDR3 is TGTGCCAGCAGCTTGCGTCGGACAGGGGCGAACACCGGGGAGCTGTTTTTT. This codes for CASSLRRTGANTGELFF.

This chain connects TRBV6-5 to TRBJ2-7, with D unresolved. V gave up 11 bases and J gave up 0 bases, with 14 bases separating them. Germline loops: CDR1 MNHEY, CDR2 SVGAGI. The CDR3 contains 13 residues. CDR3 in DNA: TGTGCCTGTTCGCAGAGGAGCTCCTACGAGCAGTACTTC. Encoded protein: CACSQRSSYEQYF.

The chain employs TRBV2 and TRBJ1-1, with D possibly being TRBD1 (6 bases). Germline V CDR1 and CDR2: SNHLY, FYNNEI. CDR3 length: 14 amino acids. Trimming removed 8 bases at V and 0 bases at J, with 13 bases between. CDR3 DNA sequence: TGTGCCAGCGGAAGGGACACTTTGAACACTGAAGCTTTCTTT. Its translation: CASGRDTLNTEAFF.

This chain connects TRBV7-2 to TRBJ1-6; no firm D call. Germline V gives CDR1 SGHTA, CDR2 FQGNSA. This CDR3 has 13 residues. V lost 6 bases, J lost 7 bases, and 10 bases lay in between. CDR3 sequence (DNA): TGTGCCAGCAGTCGTCCGGGCAATTCACCCCTCCACTTT. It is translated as CASSRPGNSPLHF.

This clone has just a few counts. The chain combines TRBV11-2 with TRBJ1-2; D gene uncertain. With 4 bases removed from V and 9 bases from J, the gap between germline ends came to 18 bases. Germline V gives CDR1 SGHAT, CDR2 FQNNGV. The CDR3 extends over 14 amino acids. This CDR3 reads CASSSRLSSSSYTF. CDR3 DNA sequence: TGTGCCAGCAGCTCGCGCCTATCCTCCAGTAGCTACACCTTC.

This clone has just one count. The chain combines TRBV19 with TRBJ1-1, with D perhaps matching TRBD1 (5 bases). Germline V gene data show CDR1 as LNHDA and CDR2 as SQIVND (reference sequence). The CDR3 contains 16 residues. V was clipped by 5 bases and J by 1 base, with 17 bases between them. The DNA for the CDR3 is TGTGCCAGTAGTGTCCAAGGGTACGGGGGGAACACTGAAGCTTTCTTT. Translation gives CASSVQGYGGNTEAFF.

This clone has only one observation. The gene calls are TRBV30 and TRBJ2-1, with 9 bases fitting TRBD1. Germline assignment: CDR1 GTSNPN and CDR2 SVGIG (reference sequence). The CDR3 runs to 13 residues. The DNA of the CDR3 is TGTGCTCAGACCGGGACAGGGTACCATGAGCAGTTCTTC. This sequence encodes CAQTGTGYHEQFF.

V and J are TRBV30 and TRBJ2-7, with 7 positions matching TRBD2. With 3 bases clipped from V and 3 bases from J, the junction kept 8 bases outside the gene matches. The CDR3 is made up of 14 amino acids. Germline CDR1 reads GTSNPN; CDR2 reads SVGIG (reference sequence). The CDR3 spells CAWSSGGEGYEQYF. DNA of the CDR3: TGTGCCTGGAGCTCTGGGGGGGAAGGCTACGAGCAGTACTTC.

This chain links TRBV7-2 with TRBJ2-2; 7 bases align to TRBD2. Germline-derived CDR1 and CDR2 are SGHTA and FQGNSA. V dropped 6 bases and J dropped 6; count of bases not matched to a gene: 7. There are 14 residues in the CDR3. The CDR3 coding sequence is TGTGCCAGCAGATACAATAGCGGGTCCGGGGAGCTGTTTTTT. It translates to CASRYNSGSGELFF.

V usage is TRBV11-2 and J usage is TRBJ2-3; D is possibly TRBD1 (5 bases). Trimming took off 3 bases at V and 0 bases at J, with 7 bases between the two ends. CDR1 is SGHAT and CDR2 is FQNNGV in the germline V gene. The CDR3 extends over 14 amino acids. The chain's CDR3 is CASSFDRSTDTQYF. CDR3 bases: TGTGCCAGCAGCTTTGACAGAAGCACAGATACGCAGTATTTT.

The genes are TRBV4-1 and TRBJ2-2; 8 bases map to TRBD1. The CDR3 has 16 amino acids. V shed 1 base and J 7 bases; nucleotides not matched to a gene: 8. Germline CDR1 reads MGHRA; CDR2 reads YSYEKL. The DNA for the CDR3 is TGCGCCAGCAGCCAAGGGACAGGGAAAGTTGGCGGGGAGCTGTTTTTT. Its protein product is CASSQGTGKVGGELFF.

DNA for the CDR3: TGTGCCAGCAGTTCCTCCGGGACTAGGGGTGAGACCCAGTACTTC. Translation gives CASSSSGTRGETQYF. The chain recombines TRBV6-5 with TRBJ2-5; 8 bases fit TRBD2. CDR1 MNHEY and CDR2 SVGAGI come from the germline V gene. J gave up 5 bases and V 4 bases, and 9 bases lay outside the gene matches. This CDR3 has 15 amino acids.

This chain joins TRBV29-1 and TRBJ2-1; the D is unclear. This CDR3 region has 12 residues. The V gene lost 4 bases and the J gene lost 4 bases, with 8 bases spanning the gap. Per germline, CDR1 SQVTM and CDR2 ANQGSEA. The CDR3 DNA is TGCAGCGTTGGATGGGTTTACAATGAGCAGTTCTTC. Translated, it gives CSVGWVYNEQFF.

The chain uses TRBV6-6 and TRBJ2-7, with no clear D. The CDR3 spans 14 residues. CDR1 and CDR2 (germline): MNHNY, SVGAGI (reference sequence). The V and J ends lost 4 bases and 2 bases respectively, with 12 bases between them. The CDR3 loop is CASSFVQPPYEQYF. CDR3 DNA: TGTGCCAGCAGTTTCGTGCAGCCTCCCTACGAGCAGTACTTC.

The CDR3 reads CASSLVAGGSEQYF. CDR3 DNA sequence: TGTGCCAGCAGCTTGGTCGCGGGAGGGTCCGAGCAGTACTTC. This chain connects TRBV7-8 to TRBJ2-7, with TRBD2 identical over 9 bases. V was pared by 3 bases and J by 6 bases, with 6 bases of the junction left unmatched. Germline values: CDR1 SGHVS, CDR2 FQNEAQ. The CDR3 runs to 14 residues.